These T cell receptor beta chains were read from a single sample in a study of cytomegalovirus exposure and HLA in healthy donors. Using immunoSEQ multiplex PCR, the repertoire was profiled, and TCRdb retains in-frame clones only, with some absent. The sample carries some 190,000 clones, 86% recorded once. Sequences were obtained from PBMCs. These receptors all come from a man aged 25 to 40 in good health and CMV-seropositive. Both conserved end residues are trimmed from each CDR3. Fields, in order: V gene, J gene, clone size, CDR3 protein. The size entry is marked missing in some rows and otherwise reads once, few, many or a size class.

V gene: TRBV11-2; J gene: TRBJ2-5; clone size: -; CDR3 protein: ASSLELVVSGRAQETQY
V gene: TRBV27; J gene: TRBJ2-2; clone size: once; CDR3 protein: ASSWSGPNTGELF
V gene: TRBV2; J gene: TRBJ1-1; clone size: -; CDR3 protein: ASSHRSQGVHTEAF
V gene: TRBV9; J gene: TRBJ2-7; clone size: -; CDR3 protein: ASSKKQGNTYEQY
V gene: TRBV2; J gene: TRBJ2-5; clone size: -; CDR3 protein: ASRIGGQETQY
V gene: TRBV2; J gene: TRBJ2-7; clone size: -; CDR3 protein: ASSGPTRDSLFYEQY
V gene: TRBV13; J gene: TRBJ2-7; clone size: -; CDR3 protein: ASSLRSSYEQY
V gene: TRBV4-3; J gene: TRBJ2-1; clone size: -; CDR3 protein: ASSQENVPNNEQF
V gene: TRBV11-3; J gene: TRBJ2-1; clone size: -; CDR3 protein: ASSRGQYNEQF
V gene: TRBV6-4; J gene: TRBJ1-6; clone size: -; CDR3 protein: ASSDSVQGSPLH
V gene: TRBV6-5; J gene: TRBJ1-3; clone size: -; CDR3 protein: ASSSTGSGNTIY
V gene: TRBV13; J gene: TRBJ2-5; clone size: once; CDR3 protein: ASSQAGERGNQETQY
V gene: TRBV7-2; J gene: TRBJ1-5; clone size: -; CDR3 protein: ASSSYVVRRQGFQPQH
V gene: TRBV7-2; J gene: TRBJ1-2; clone size: few; CDR3 protein: ASSPGQNFNYGYT
V gene: TRBV1; J gene: TRBJ2-1; clone size: -; CDR3 protein: TSSQGEGLGAYNEQF
V gene: TRBV5-6; J gene: TRBJ2-1; clone size: -; CDR3 protein: ASSLGLGHNEQF
V gene: TRBV4-3; J gene: TRBJ2-2; clone size: -; CDR3 protein: ASSQDLAGGPGELF
V gene: TRBV28; J gene: TRBJ1-5; clone size: -; CDR3 protein: AGARDSNQPQH
V gene: TRBV28; J gene: TRBJ1-2; clone size: -; CDR3 protein: ASKGWGYGYT
V gene: TRBV27; J gene: TRBJ1-5; clone size: -; CDR3 protein: ASSQQGGNQPQH
V gene: TRBV18; J gene: TRBJ1-5; clone size: many; CDR3 protein: ASSPDSSSNQPQH
V gene: TRBV7-9; J gene: TRBJ2-3; clone size: few; CDR3 protein: ASSPEGTGTDTQY
V gene: TRBV28; J gene: TRBJ1-5; clone size: -; CDR3 protein: ASSLSGLPSNQPQH
V gene: TRBV7-2; J gene: TRBJ2-7; clone size: -; CDR3 protein: ASRPGTAGEQY
V gene: TRBV10-1; J gene: TRBJ2-2; clone size: -; CDR3 protein: ASSGEGHTGELF
V gene: TRBV6-4; J gene: TRBJ1-1; clone size: -; CDR3 protein: ASSDGGRTEAF
V gene: TRBV18; J gene: TRBJ1-3; clone size: -; CDR3 protein: ASSRIGQGTPGNTIY
V gene: TRBV11-2; J gene: TRBJ2-7; clone size: -; CDR3 protein: ASSQPRASGAGEQY
V gene: TRBV4-2; J gene: TRBJ1-1; clone size: few; CDR3 protein: ASSPIGSLNTEAF
V gene: TRBV5-4; J gene: TRBJ1-6; clone size: -; CDR3 protein: ASSWSWGNNSPLH
V gene: TRBV6-1; J gene: TRBJ1-6; clone size: -; CDR3 protein: AISDRVNNSPLH
V gene: TRBV5-1; J gene: TRBJ2-1; clone size: -; CDR3 protein: ASRKGEGSSYNEQF
V gene: TRBV7-9; J gene: TRBJ2-2; clone size: once; CDR3 protein: ASSLARQISGELF
V gene: TRBV27; J gene: TRBJ1-2; clone size: -; CDR3 protein: ATRQGERYT
V gene: TRBV11-2; J gene: TRBJ2-7; clone size: -; CDR3 protein: ASSTPRGRRSSYEQY
V gene: TRBV11-2; J gene: TRBJ1-4; clone size: -; CDR3 protein: ASSLRQGTEKLF
V gene: TRBV15; J gene: TRBJ2-3; clone size: -; CDR3 protein: ATSRSPHYSENTDTQY
V gene: TRBV4-3; J gene: TRBJ2-7; clone size: -; CDR3 protein: ASSQDEAGGNAEQY
V gene: TRBV29-1; J gene: TRBJ2-7; clone size: once; CDR3 protein: SGYRGPNEQY
V gene: TRBV7-3; J gene: TRBJ2-2; clone size: once; CDR3 protein: ASSNTGYWNTGELF
V gene: TRBV10-2; J gene: TRBJ2-3; clone size: -; CDR3 protein: ASSEGNTDTQY
V gene: TRBV15; J gene: TRBJ2-7; clone size: -; CDR3 protein: ATSSLTSGGPYEQY
V gene: TRBV25-1; J gene: TRBJ1-1; clone size: -; CDR3 protein: ASSDDSGRGTEAF
V gene: TRBV29-1; J gene: TRBJ1-2; clone size: -; CDR3 protein: SVEPDRANYGYT
V gene: TRBV6-1; J gene: TRBJ2-7; clone size: -; CDR3 protein: ASSLGNSYEQY